One and the same sample provided the 28 T cell receptor beta chains below, sequenced in a study of OX40 agonist ivuxolimab in advanced cancers. Sequencing used immunoSEQ multiplex PCR; TCRdb keeps in-frame clones, though not all of them. The sample holds some 74,000 clones, 94% seen once. Source: CD4+ or CD8+ T cells sorted from blood, taken in a trial of the OX40 agonist ivuxolimab. These receptor sequences come from an adult with an advanced solid tumor such as melanoma, head and neck, liver or kidney cancer.

This clone was counted a single time. This chain joins TRBV9 and TRBJ2-2; 10 nucleotides align to TRBD1. The CDR3 extends over 16 amino acids. The germline CDR1 and CDR2 sequences are SGDLS and YYNGEE. Trimming removed 1 base from V and 5 bases from J; junction bases left unmatched: 5. The chain's CDR3 is CASSVTDRGFTGELFF. Here the CDR3 DNA reads TGTGCCAGCAGCGTAACGGACAGGGGGTTTACCGGGGAGCTGTTTTTT.

This chain joins TRBV7-3 and TRBJ1-5; a possible D gene is TRBD1 (5 bases). Germline assignment: CDR1 SGHTA and CDR2 FQGTGA. V gave up 1 base and J gave up 6 bases, with 7 bases separating them. The CDR3 is 13 residues long. For the CDR3, the DNA is TGTGCCAGCAGCTTAAGGGGGGGTCAGCCCCAGCATTTT. It yields the protein CASSLRGGQPQHF.

This clone was counted once. V usage is TRBV9 and J usage is TRBJ1-2; 12 nucleotides match TRBD1. Germline V gives CDR1 SGDLS, CDR2 YYNGEE. The V and J ends lost 4 bases and 4 bases, in that order; junction bases with no gene match: 5. This CDR3 has 15 residues. The CDR3 loop reads CASSPGTGGGYGYTF. The CDR3 DNA follows: TGTGCCAGCAGCCCCGGGACAGGGGGCGGCTATGGCTACACCTTC. Full variable domain (outside the CDR3, taken from reference TRBV9 and TRBJ1-2): DSGVTQTPKHLITATGQRVTLRCSPRSGDLSVYWYQQSLDQGLQFLIQYYNGEERAKGNILERFSAQQFPDLHSELNLSSLELGDSALYFCASSPGTGGGYGYTFGSGTRLTVV.

The chain carries TRBV29-1 and TRBJ1-2; D ambiguous. Germline V gene data show CDR1 as SQVTM and CDR2 as ANQGSEA. V was trimmed by 4 bases and J by 1 base, leaving 10 bases between them. The CDR3 runs to 13 residues. The chain's CDR3 is CSVVVSNNYGYTF. The CDR3 bases are TGCAGCGTTGTGGTCAGTAATAACTATGGCTACACCTTC.

This chain connects TRBV4-1 to TRBJ2-7; perhaps TRBD1 as D (6 bases). The CDR3 extends over 17 amino acids. Trimming took 0 bases from V and 3 from J, leaving 18 bases between them. Germline lookup yields CDR1 MGHRA and CDR2 YSYEKL. CDR3 DNA sequence: TGCGCCAGCAGCCAAGATCCGTCAGGGGAAAGGTACTACGAGCAGTACTTC. It encodes CASSQDPSGERYYEQYF.

The chain recombines TRBV7-9 with TRBJ2-1; TRBD2 agrees at 11 bases. The CDR3 is 16 residues long. The germline V gene encodes CDR1 SEHNR and CDR2 FQNEAQ (reference sequence). The J segment lost 7 bases and the V segment lost 5 bases, leaving 10 bases of the junction unmatched. The chain's CDR3 is CASSQTSGIPPNEQFF. CDR3 coding DNA: TGTGCCAGCAGCCAGACTAGCGGGATCCCACCGAATGAGCAGTTCTTC. The variable domain in full, with the rest retrieved from reference TRBV7-9 and TRBJ2-1, is DTGVSQNPRHKITKRGQNVTFRCDPISEHNRLYWYRQTLGQGPEFLTYFQNEAQLEKSRLLSDRFSAERPKGSFSTLEIQRTEQGDSAMYLCASSQTSGIPPNEQFFGPGTRLTVL.

The gene calls are TRBV27 and TRBJ1-6; no clear D gene. This CDR3 has 14 amino acids. V shed 1 base and J shed 4 bases, with 5 bases lying between them. Germline V gene sequence: CDR1 MNHEY, CDR2 SMNVEV (reference sequence). The CDR3 reads CASSLWVYNSPLHF. As DNA, the CDR3 is TGTGCCAGCAGTTTATGGGTTTATAATTCACCCCTCCACTTT.

The chain has TRBV6-6 and TRBJ2-2; D remains unclear. The CDR3 totals 12 residues. CDR1 MNHNY and CDR2 SVGAGI come from the germline V gene (reference sequence). The V gene lost 4 bases and the J gene lost 3 bases, with 3 bases spanning the gap. CDR3 in amino acids: CASSLDTGELFF. The CDR3 DNA reads TGTGCCAGCAGTTTAGACACCGGGGAGCTGTTTTTT.

V and J are TRBV27 and TRBJ1-2; the D gene is possibly TRBD1 (5 bases). V lost 3 bases and J lost 1, with 15 bases in between. Germline CDR1 MNHEY, CDR2 SMNVEV (reference sequence). CDR3 length: 16 amino acids. The DNA of the CDR3 is TGTGCCAGCAGTTTGTCAGGGCTCGTAAATAACTATGGCTACACCTTC. This gives the protein CASSLSGLVNNYGYTF.

V gene TRBV15 combines with J gene TRBJ2-7; a possible D gene is TRBD1 (6 bases). The CDR3 has 16 residues. CDR1 and CDR2 (germline): LNHNV, YYDKDF (reference sequence). The germline V and J ends were trimmed by 3 bases and 3 bases, with 18 bases remaining between them. The CDR3 nucleotides are TGTGCCACCAGCAGTTCTACCACAGGGCGAGGCTACGAGCAGTACTTC. It yields the protein CATSSSTTGRGYEQYF. The whole variable domain, filled in from reference TRBV15 and TRBJ2-7, reads DAMVIQNPRYQVTQFGKPVTLSCSQTLNHNVMYWYQQKSSQAPKLLFHYYDKDFNNEADTPDNFQSRRPNTSFCFLDIRSPGLGDTAMYLCATSSSTTGRGYEQYFGPGTRLTVT.

The rearrangement links TRBV5-1 to TRBJ1-1; D remains ambiguous. Looked up from germline, CDR1 is SGHRS and CDR2 is YFSETQ. The CDR3 sequence is 15 residues long. V gave up 3 bases and J gave up 3 bases, with 15 bases separating them. The CDR3 here is CASSSRTSGYTEAFF. The CDR3 nucleotides read TGCGCCAGCAGCTCGCGGACTTCGGGGTACACTGAAGCTTTCTTT.

The V gene is TRBV7-8, the J gene TRBJ1-5, with 9 bases lining up with TRBD1. This CDR3 spans 15 amino acids. Germline V gene data show CDR1 as SGHVS and CDR2 as FQNEAQ. V was clipped by 5 bases and J by 4 bases; unmatched bases: 6. CDR3 region: CASSASGQGNQPQHF. The CDR3 region has the DNA TGTGCCAGCAGCGCCTCGGGACAGGGTAATCAGCCCCAGCATTTT.

The chain uses TRBV10-3 and TRBJ2-5; D possibly corresponds to TRBD2 (5 bases). The J call may be in error: the DNA end matches TRBJ2-7 better. The CDR3 sequence is 13 residues long. Germline CDR1 reads ENHRY; CDR2 reads SYGVKD. The CDR3 region is CAISEGSLYEQYF. CDR3 nucleotide sequence: TGTGCCATCAGTGAGGGGAGTTTATACGAGCAGTACTTC.

The V and J genes are TRBV27 and TRBJ2-6; D perhaps matches TRBD1 (6 bases). The ends were cut back, 5 bases at V and 5 bases at J, with 16 bases in the middle. This CDR3 region has 16 residues. Germline-derived CDR1 and CDR2 are MNHEY and SMNVEV (reference sequence). CDR3 coding DNA: TGTGCCAGCAGTCTAACAGGGACAACCTGGGCCAACGTCCTGACTTTC. Translation: CASSLTGTTWANVLTF.

The chain uses TRBV6-1 and TRBJ1-5; D not certain. The CDR3 runs 12 residues. V lost 8 bases and J lost 3, with 8 bases in between. The germline gives CDR1 MNHNS, CDR2 SASEGT. CDR3 in DNA: TGTGCCAGCCGGGCCTTCAATCAGCCCCAGCATTTT. It yields the protein CASRAFNQPQHF.

This chain joins TRBV29-1 and TRBJ2-1; 8 bases align to TRBD1. CDR1 is SQVTM and CDR2 is ANQGSEA in the germline V gene. The V and J ends lost 6 bases and 2 bases, in that order; junction bases with no gene match: 9. This CDR3 comprises 15 residues. DNA for the CDR3: TGCAGCGTCGCCCCGGACAGGGAACCCTACAATGAGCAGTTCTTC. Amino acid sequence: CSVAPDREPYNEQFF.

The CDR3 loop is CASSQDGWLASYEQYF. The CDR3, as DNA: TGCGCCAGCAGCCAAGATGGTTGGCTAGCATCGTACGAGCAGTACTTC. The chain combines TRBV4-1 with TRBJ2-7, with D maybe TRBD2 (5 bases). The CDR3 has 16 amino acids. The germline V and J ends were trimmed by 0 bases and 4 bases, with 16 bases remaining between them. Looked up from germline, CDR1 is MGHRA and CDR2 is YSYEKL.

The chain combines TRBV19 with TRBJ1-5, with 9 bases identical to TRBD1. The V gene end was trimmed by 6 bases and the J gene end by 7 bases; junction bases not matched to a gene: 7. Germline V gene data show CDR1 as LNHDA and CDR2 as SQIVND (reference sequence). The CDR3 has 14 residues. CDR3 DNA sequence: TGTGCCAGTAGAGTACAGGGGGCGGGGCAGCCCCAGCATTTT. This sequence encodes CASRVQGAGQPQHF.

The chain recombines TRBV27 with TRBJ2-7; TRBD1 matches at 7 bases. CDR3 length equals 16 residues. The trim removed 0 bases at V and 3 bases at J, leaving 8 bases unmatched. CDR1 is MNHEY and CDR2 is SMNVEV in the germline V gene (reference sequence). The CDR3 DNA reads as TGTGCCAGCAGTTTATCGGTGACAGGGAGCTTCTACGAGCAGTACTTC. Amino acid sequence: CASSLSVTGSFYEQYF.

This chain connects TRBV28 to TRBJ2-1; D unclear. The germline V gene encodes CDR1 MDHEN and CDR2 SYDVKM. The V end lost 3 bases, the J end lost 5 bases, and 8 bases lay between the germline ends. The CDR3 length is 13 residues. The CDR3 protein is CASSFLGNNEQFF. The DNA of the CDR3 is TGTGCCAGCAGTTTCCTTGGAAACAATGAGCAGTTCTTC.

The CDR3 protein is CASSLSDIYGYTF. CDR3 in DNA: TGTGCCAGCAGCTTGTCAGATATCTATGGCTACACCTTC. The chain combines TRBV5-6 with TRBJ1-2; no clear D gene. Trimming pared 1 base from V and 4 bases from J, leaving 8 bases between. The V gene's germline CDR1 is SGHDT and CDR2 YYEEEE. The CDR3 consists of 13 residues.

The rearrangement links TRBV5-1 to TRBJ2-7; a possible D gene is TRBD2 (5 bases). Trimming removed 0 bases at V and 3 bases at J, with 10 bases between. This CDR3 contains 14 residues. CDR1 is SGHRS, CDR2 YFSETQ, per germline. In DNA form, the CDR3 reads TGCGCCAGCAGCTTGGAGGGAGCACTCTACGAGCAGTACTTC. Amino acids: CASSLEGALYEQYF.

The chain employs TRBV5-1 and TRBJ2-7, with a tentative D call TRBD2 (6 bases). V was pared by 1 base and J by 4 bases, with 6 bases between. Germline CDR1 reads SGHRS; CDR2 reads YFSETQ. This CDR3 is built from 12 residues. CDR3 DNA: TGCGCCAGCAGCTTGAGCGGGTACGAGCAGTACTTC. This gives the protein CASSLSGYEQYF.

The chain has TRBV19 and TRBJ2-2; a weak D match, TRBD1 (6 bases). Germline assignment: CDR1 LNHDA and CDR2 SQIVND (reference sequence). The CDR3 runs to 14 residues. V lost 10 bases to trimming and J lost 0 bases, with 12 bases between them. CDR3 DNA sequence: TGTGCCATCTCGGACAGCGCGAACACCGGGGAGCTGTTTTTT. This encodes CAISDSANTGELFF.

The chain employs TRBV14 and TRBJ2-5, with 9 nucleotides matching TRBD1. The CDR3 extends over 15 amino acids. CDR1 and CDR2 (germline): SGHDN, FVKESK. The V segment lost 3 bases and the J segment 1 base; nucleotides outside the gene matches: 3. The CDR3 nucleotides read TGTGCCAGCAGCCAGGAGGACAGGGGCCAAGAGACCCAGTACTTC. It codes for CASSQEDRGQETQYF. The entire variable domain, with the rest obtained from reference TRBV14 and TRBJ2-5, is as follows: EAGVTQFPSHSVIEKGQTVTLRCDPISGHDNLYWYRRVMGKEIKFLLHFVKESKQDESGMPNNRFLAERTGGTYSTLKVQPAELEDSGVYFCASSQEDRGQETQYFGPGTRLLVL.

The chain recombines TRBV19 with TRBJ1-2; 7 bases are a match to TRBD1. CDR1 LNHDA and CDR2 SQIVND come from the germline V gene (reference sequence). This CDR3 has 16 amino acids. The V and J ends lost 0 bases and 0 bases, in that order; junction bases with no gene match: 4. CDR3 nucleotides: TGTGCCAGTAGTATAGACCGGACAGGCACTAACTATGGCTACACCTTC. This translates into CASSIDRTGTNYGYTF.

The J gene is TRBJ1-5, the V gene TRBV28; possible D gene TRBD1, 6 bases. Trimming removed 1 base from V and 1 base from J, with 11 bases in between. The CDR3 is 16 residues long. Germline lookup yields CDR1 MDHEN and CDR2 SYDVKM. The CDR3 DNA sequence: TGTGCCAGCAGTTTATATGGGGGGCTGAGCAATCAGCCCCAGCATTTT. This codes for CASSLYGGLSNQPQHF. Full variable domain (missing parts from reference TRBV28 and TRBJ1-5): DVKVTQSSRYLVKRTGEKVFLECVQDMDHENMFWYRQDPGLGLRLIYFSYDVKMKEKGDIPEGYSVSREKKERFSLILESASTNQTSMYLCASSLYGGLSNQPQHFGDGTRLSIL.

The chain employs TRBV28 and TRBJ1-1; D remains ambiguous. The V gene lost 2 bases and the J gene lost 0 bases, with 7 bases spanning the gap. The CDR3 is made up of 14 amino acids. The germline gives CDR1 MDHEN, CDR2 SYDVKM. CDR3 sequence (DNA): TGTGCCAGCAGTTTAAGTCAGATGAACACTGAAGCTTTCTTT. This codes for CASSLSQMNTEAFF.